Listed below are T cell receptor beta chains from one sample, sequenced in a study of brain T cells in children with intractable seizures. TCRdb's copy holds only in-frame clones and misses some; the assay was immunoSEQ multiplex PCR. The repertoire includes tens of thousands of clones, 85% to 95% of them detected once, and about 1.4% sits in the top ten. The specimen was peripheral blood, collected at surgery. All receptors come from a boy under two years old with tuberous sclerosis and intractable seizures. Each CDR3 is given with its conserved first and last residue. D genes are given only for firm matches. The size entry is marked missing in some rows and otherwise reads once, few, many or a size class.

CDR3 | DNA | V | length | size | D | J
CASSDRAEYNEQFF | TGCGCCAGCAGTGACAGGGCCGAATACAATGAGCAGTTCTTC | TRBV10-1 | 14 | - | - | TRBJ2-1
CASSQPGPSGIYEQYF | TGTGCCAGCAGCCAACCGGGTCCTAGCGGGATCTACGAGCAGTACTTC | TRBV3-1/TRBV3-2 | 16 | - | TRBD2 | TRBJ2-7
CASSLDRGTDTQYF | TGTGCCAGCAGCTTGGACAGGGGCACAGATACGCAGTATTTT | TRBV11-2 | 14 | once | TRBD1 | TRBJ2-3
CASSLQNNSPLHF | TGTGCCAGCAGTTTACAAAATAATTCACCCCTCCACTTT | TRBV12-3/TRBV12-4 | 13 | once | - | TRBJ1-6
CASSEVPGTGGETQYF | TGTGCCAGCAGTGAAGTACCAGGGACAGGCGGGGAGACCCAGTACTTC | TRBV6-1 | 16 | - | TRBD1 | TRBJ2-5
CASSLGQGRETQYF | TGTGCCAGCAGCTTAGGGCAGGGACGAGAGACCCAGTACTTC | TRBV11-3 | 14 | - | - | TRBJ2-5
CSASISSYNEQFF | TGCAGTGCTAGTATAAGCTCCTACAATGAGCAGTTCTTC | TRBV20-1 | 13 | - | - | TRBJ2-1
CASSVRGLNTEAFF | TGTGCCAGCAGTGTTCGGGGCCTGAACACTGAAGCTTTCTTT | TRBV2 | 14 | - | - | TRBJ1-1
CASSALQGVYNEQFF | TGTGCCAGCAGTGCTCTACAGGGGGTTTACAATGAGCAGTTCTTC | TRBV25-1 | 15 | - | TRBD1 | TRBJ2-1
CASSSPGTGTYGYTF | TGTGCCAGCAGCAGTCCCGGGACAGGGACCTATGGCTACACCTTC | TRBV21-1 | 15 | - | - | TRBJ1-2
CASSPRTDTLSGNTIYF | TGTGCCAGCTCACCCCGGACAGACACACTCTCTGGAAACACCATATATTTT | TRBV18 | 17 | - | - | TRBJ1-3
CASSSLRQGGEQYF | TGTGCCAGCAGCTCCCTCAGACAGGGGGGAGAGCAGTACTTC | TRBV5-4 | 14 | - | TRBD1 | TRBJ2-7
CASSILLRGGKETQYF | TGTGCCAGTAGTATTTTGTTGCGGGGGGGAAAAGAGACCCAGTACTTC | TRBV19 | 16 | - | TRBD2 | TRBJ2-5
CASSRTGDQPQHF | TGTGCCAGCAGTAGGACAGGGGACCAGCCCCAGCATTTT | TRBV12-3/TRBV12-4 | 13 | - | TRBD1 | TRBJ1-5
CASLRLGWWGTDTQYF | TGTGCCAGTCTTAGGCTAGGTTGGTGGGGCACAGATACGCAGTATTTT | TRBV25-1 | 16 | - | - | TRBJ2-3
CASSQTTGIYEQYF | TGCGCCAGCAGCCAGACGACGGGTATCTACGAGCAGTACTTC | TRBV4-1 | 14 | - | - | TRBJ2-7